Below, 14 T cell receptor beta chains from the same sample are listed, as sequenced in a study of blood T cells in healthy people across ages. A second PCR, run for about 7 to 12 cycles, used a sample-barcoded 5' primer plus a J-beta primer mix. Each CDR3 protein is one row after TCRdb ran MiXCR on the 5' RACE reads. The repertoire holds 1.5 million to 2 million distinct CDR3 sequences, with over 25% as singletons. Specimen: blood. The receptor set was obtained from a woman in her twenties or thirties in good health.

Points on this clonotype: Compared with germline, one end of the junction differs, possibly owing to a read error. The V gene is TRBV12-3 or TRBV12-4, the J gene TRBJ1-5; possible D gene TRBD1, 5 bases. CDR3 length equals 14 residues. The CDR3 DNA follows: TGTGCCAGCACCGGTGGGGCGGTCAATCAGCCCCGGCATTTT. Translated, it gives CASTGGAVNQPRHF.

The chain carries TRBV6-6 and TRBJ1-5, with D uncertain. CDR1 MNHNY and CDR2 SVGAGI come from the germline V gene (reference sequence). V was pared by 7 bases and J by 2 bases, with 6 bases between. This CDR3 has 12 amino acids. CDR3 DNA: TGTGCCAGCACTTCGGGCAATCAGCCCCAGCATTTT. The encoded protein is CASTSGNQPQHF.

The V and J genes are TRBV28 and TRBJ2-4; 15 bases are a match to TRBD2. The J call may be mistaken, given a closer DNA end match to TRBJ2-7. The V gene's germline CDR1 is MDHEN and CDR2 SYDVKM. The CDR3 consists of 17 residues. DNA for the CDR3: TGTGCCAGCAGCACACCCGGGACTAGCGGGAGGAATAACGAGCAGTACTTC. Translated: CASSTPGTSGRNNEQYF.

This rearrangement joins TRBV12-5 to TRBJ2-3; perhaps TRBD1 as D (5 bases). This CDR3 has 16 residues. Germline V gives CDR1 LGHNT, CDR2 FRNRAP. V lost 4 bases and J lost 2, with 16 bases in between. This CDR3 reads CASGSPANRFTDTQYF. In DNA, the CDR3 is TGTGCTAGTGGTTCCCCAGCGAACAGGTTCACAGATACGCAGTATTTT.

This chain connects TRBV20-1 to TRBJ1-2, with D perhaps matching TRBD1 (6 bases). This CDR3 is 13 amino acids long. Trimming took off 8 bases at V and 2 bases at J, with 15 bases between the two ends. Germline V gene sequence: CDR1 DFQATT, CDR2 SNEGSKA (reference sequence). As DNA, the CDR3 is TGCAGTCCCCACGGGGGCGGGAACTATGGCTACACCTTC. This codes for CSPHGGGNYGYTF.

This clonotype was seen a few times. The genes are TRBV20-1 and TRBJ2-7; 8 bases map to TRBD2. J lost 3 bases, V lost 0 bases, and 16 bases had no gene match. CDR1 is DFQATT, CDR2 SNEGSKA, per germline (reference sequence). CDR3 size: 18 residues. The CDR3 protein is CSARDRPSGWNSFYEQYF. DNA for the CDR3: TGCAGTGCTAGAGACCGGCCTAGCGGGTGGAATTCCTTCTACGAGCAGTACTTC.

The rearrangement uses TRBV24-1 and TRBJ2-5; TRBD2 might be the D (5 bases). Trimming stripped 12 bases from V and 0 bases from J, with 16 bases between. This CDR3 is built from 14 residues. Germline V gene lookup returns CDR1 KGHDR and CDR2 SFDVKD. The CDR3 DNA is TGTGCCGCCAATCGGAAGCGGTACCAAGAGACCCAGTACTTC. Its translation is CAANRKRYQETQYF.

The V call is TRBV28, the J call TRBJ2-1, with 7 bases identical to TRBD1. The V segment lost 5 bases and the J segment 11 bases; nucleotides outside the gene matches: 9. Germline CDR1 and CDR2: MDHEN and SYDVKM. The CDR3 contains 13 residues. The chain's CDR3 is CASSPSDRTKQFF. In DNA form, the CDR3 reads TGTGCCAGCAGTCCGTCGGACAGGACCAAGCAGTTCTTC.

This clonotype was observed a handful of times. The rearrangement joins TRBV12-3 or TRBV12-4 to TRBJ2-3; 8 bases line up with TRBD2. The V gene end was trimmed by 8 bases and the J gene end by 1 base; junction bases not matched to a gene: 8. The CDR3 spans 15 residues. The CDR3 DNA sequence: TGTGCCAGCCGACTTCAAGCGGGAGGCACAGATACGCAGTATTTT. Encoded protein: CASRLQAGGTDTQYF.

This chain joins TRBV6-2 or TRBV6-3 and TRBJ1-2, with TRBD1 as a possible D gene (6 bases). Germline V gives CDR1 MNHEY, CDR2 SVGEGT. This CDR3 is built from 13 residues. V lost 7 bases to trimming and J lost 6 bases, with 15 bases between them. CDR3 sequence: CASTRGLTNGYTF. The CDR3 nucleotides are TGTGCCAGCACCAGGGGACTAACCAATGGCTACACCTTC.

J is TRBJ2-4 and V is TRBV5-1; the D gene is possibly TRBD2 (5 bases). Germline CDR1 reads SGHRS; CDR2 reads YFSETQ. V lost 1 base and J lost 0, with 11 bases in between. The CDR3 runs to 16 residues. DNA of the CDR3: TGCGCCAGCAGCTTGAATGAGCGGCTAGCCAAAAACATTCAGTACTTC. Protein sequence: CASSLNERLAKNIQYF.

V and J are TRBV20-1 and TRBJ2-5; D is undetermined. Germline V gives CDR1 DFQATT, CDR2 SNEGSKA (reference sequence). This CDR3 is built from 13 residues. V was trimmed by 2 bases and J by 4 bases, leaving 11 bases between them. The DNA for the CDR3 is TGCAGTGCTAGACGCCAATTCCGAGAGACCCAGTACTTC. This encodes CSARRQFRETQYF.

On this clonotype: This may come from a read error, since a much larger clone is one base off. The V call is TRBV20-1, the J call TRBJ2-1; 7 bases agree with TRBD2. Germline V lookup: CDR1 DFQATT, CDR2 SNEGSKA (reference sequence). The CDR3 contains 13 residues. The CDR3 sequence: CSFVVGGSDERFF. CDR3 DNA sequence: TGCAGTTTCGTAGTCGGGGGGAGCGATGAGCGGTTCTTC.

V is TRBV28 and J is TRBJ1-1; 7 nucleotides match TRBD1. Germline V gene data show CDR1 as MDHEN and CDR2 as SYDVKM. The CDR3 consists of 12 residues. J gave up 9 bases and V 5 bases, and 6 bases lay outside the gene matches. In nucleotides, the CDR3 is TGTGCCAGCAGTCTTCGGGACAGACAAGCTTTCTTT. Its translation: CASSLRDRQAFF. The whole variable domain, remainder taken from reference TRBV28 and TRBJ1-1, is DVKVTQSSRYLVKRTGEKVFLECVQDMDHENMFWYRQDPGLGLRLIYFSYDVKMKEKGDIPEGYSVSREKKERFSLILESASTNQTSMYLCASSLRDRQAFFGQGTRLTVV.